The 25 T cell receptor beta chains presented below share a single source sample, sequenced in a study of CD8 T cells in ankylosing spondylitis. TCRdb called the 5' RACE reads again in MiXCR, with one record for every CDR3 protein. The table has a few hundred thousand distinct CDR3 sequences, 20% seen once. Sequenced material: blood, either unsorted or a sorted T cell fraction (not recorded which). All receptors derive from a male donor with ankylosing spondylitis or in good health (not recorded which).

The genes are TRBV20-1 and TRBJ2-3; TRBD2 matches at 10 bases. Germline CDR1 is DFQATT and CDR2 is SNEGSKA (reference sequence). The CDR3 runs to 17 residues. V gave up 3 bases and J gave up 0 bases; unmatched junction bases: 9. CDR3 loop: CSASSILAGESTDTQYF. CDR3 DNA sequence: TGCAGTGCTAGCTCCATTCTAGCGGGGGAAAGCACAGATACGCAGTATTTT.

This clonotype appeared a few times. V gene TRBV2 combines with J gene TRBJ2-1; unclear D gene. The CDR3 is made up of 14 amino acids. Germline loops: CDR1 SNHLY, CDR2 FYNNEI. V was shortened by 5 bases and J by 5 bases, with 13 bases between the two germline ends. CDR3 DNA sequence: TGTGCCAGCAGTAGGTATTCAGACGACAATGAGCAGTTCTTC. It encodes CASSRYSDDNEQFF.

The chain has TRBV20-1 and TRBJ1-1; D is undetermined. The CDR3 length is 13 residues. V was trimmed by 0 bases and J by 4 bases, leaving 9 bases between them. CDR1 is DFQATT, CDR2 SNEGSKA, per germline (reference sequence). The CDR3 DNA reads as TGCAGTGCTAGAGAGGGGATGGGCACTGAAGCTTTCTTT. It specifies CSAREGMGTEAFF.

This clonotype has ten or more counts. The chain links TRBV12-3 or TRBV12-4 to TRBJ2-1, with unresolved D. CDR3 size: 12 residues. The V gene lost 1 base and the J gene lost 9 bases, with 7 bases spanning the gap. CDR3: CASSLGSPEQFF. CDR3 sequence (DNA): TGTGCCAGCAGTTTAGGATCGCCTGAGCAGTTCTTC.

This rearrangement joins TRBV5-5 to TRBJ2-7; 13 bases are a match to TRBD2. There are 15 residues in the CDR3. J was trimmed by 4 bases and V by 3 bases; bases with no gene match: 4. The germline CDR1 and CDR2 sequences are SGHKS and YYEKEE (reference sequence). In DNA form, the CDR3 reads TGTGCCAGCAGCTGGACTAGCGGGGGAAGTTACGAGCAGTACTTC. It translates to CASSWTSGGSYEQYF.

CDR3: CAWSAGYYNEQFF. The CDR3 DNA is TGTGCCTGGAGTGCCGGGTATTACAATGAGCAGTTCTTC. The rearrangement joins TRBV30 to TRBJ2-1, with unresolved D. There are 13 residues in the CDR3. Germline V gene sequence: CDR1 GTSNPN, CDR2 SVGIG (reference sequence). V lost 1 base and J 4 bases, leaving 8 bases between the germline ends. Filled out from reference TRBV30 and TRBJ2-1, the complete variable domain reads SQTIHQWPATLVQPVGSPLSLECTVEGTSNPNLYWYRQAAGRGLQLLFYSVGIGQISSEVPQNLSASRPQDRQFILSSKKLLLSDSGFYLCAWSAGYYNEQFFGPGTRLTVL.

This clonotype has a handful of counts. The chain carries TRBV12-3 or TRBV12-4 and TRBJ2-1; 11 positions agree with TRBD2. CDR3 length: 14 residues. The V gene end was trimmed by 7 bases and the J gene end by 4 bases; junction bases not matched to a gene: 3. CDR3 protein: CASKTSGGYNEQFF. CDR3 sequence (DNA): TGTGCCAGCAAAACTAGCGGGGGATACAATGAGCAGTTCTTC.

This clonotype showed up just a few times. The chain employs TRBV5-6 and TRBJ2-1, with TRBD2 matching over 14 bases. The J segment lost 3 bases and the V segment lost 0 bases, leaving 2 bases of the junction unmatched. The CDR3 consists of 17 residues. Per the germline V gene, CDR1 is SGHDT and CDR2 is YYEEEE. The CDR3: CASSLAGTSGGYNEQFF. The DNA of the CDR3 is TGTGCCAGCAGCTTGGCCGGGACTAGCGGGGGCTACAATGAGCAGTTCTTC.

This clonotype was counted only a few times. The CDR3 DNA reads as TGTGCCAGCAGCAGTTTTGGGGGGCAAAGCTACGAGCAGTACTTC. Its protein product is CASSSFGGQSYEQYF. The chain recombines TRBV12-3 or TRBV12-4 with TRBJ2-7; D could derive from TRBD1 or TRBD2 (6 bases each). The length of the CDR3 is 15 residues. The V end lost 6 bases, the J end lost 3 bases, and 18 bases lay between the germline ends.

The chain combines TRBV29-1 with TRBJ1-1, with no clear D. The CDR3 length is 14 residues. Looked up from germline, CDR1 is SQVTM and CDR2 is ANQGSEA. Trimming removed 1 base from V and 1 base from J, with 10 bases in between. The DNA of the CDR3 is TGCAGCGTTGAAGTTGGAGGGTGGAACACTGAAGCTTTCTTT. Encoded protein: CSVEVGGWNTEAFF.

V is TRBV10-3 and J is TRBJ2-7; D is undetermined. This CDR3 has 14 residues. CDR1 is ENHRY, CDR2 SYGVKD, per germline. V lost 6 bases and J lost 0, with 12 bases in between. CDR3 sequence (DNA): TGTGCCATCAGGGCAGGAGTAAGCTCCTACGAGCAGTACTTC. Translation: CAIRAGVSSYEQYF.

This clonotype was seen a single time. The chain couples TRBV6-1 to TRBJ2-3, with D possibly being TRBD1 (5 bases). The germline V gene encodes CDR1 MNHNS and CDR2 SASEGT. The CDR3 totals 19 residues. Trimming took off 9 bases at V and 1 base at J, with 29 bases between the two ends. CDR3 residues: CASPPVPPQGTRRTDTQYF. CDR3 nucleotide sequence: TGTGCCAGTCCACCGGTTCCCCCCCAGGGTACCAGGCGCACAGATACGCAGTATTTT.

Only a few counts were recorded for this clonotype. The chain employs TRBV12-3 or TRBV12-4 and TRBJ2-2; 7 bases are shared with TRBD2. The CDR3 consists of 14 residues. With V trimmed by 6 bases and J by 7 bases, 8 bases remained unmatched. The CDR3 spells CASSLGRDHGELFF. CDR3 DNA: TGTGCCAGCAGCCTAGGGAGGGACCACGGGGAGCTGTTTTTT.

The V and J genes are TRBV7-2 and TRBJ1-1; D call uncertain. V lost 10 bases and J 1 base, leaving 16 bases between the germline ends. The germline CDR1 and CDR2 sequences are SGHTA and FQGNSA. The CDR3 spans 14 residues. The CDR3 DNA is TGTGCCATCCGACCGGTGGGAGGGAACACTGAAGCTTTCTTT. It is translated as CAIRPVGGNTEAFF.

This clonotype came up a few times. V is TRBV7-8 and J is TRBJ2-5, with D possibly being TRBD1 or TRBD2 (5 bases each). This CDR3 contains 15 residues. Germline V gene lookup returns CDR1 SGHVS and CDR2 FQNEAQ. Between the trimmed V and J ends, which lost 6 bases and 5 bases, there was a span of 19 bases. CDR3: CASSFTTGTGETQYF. CDR3 DNA sequence: TGTGCCAGCAGTTTCACCACCGGGACGGGGGAGACCCAGTACTTC.

This clonotype was picked up a small number of times. This chain joins TRBV3-1 and TRBJ1-2; D unresolved. The CDR3 runs 15 residues. The V and J ends lost 3 bases and 4 bases respectively, with 15 bases between them. CDR1 is LGHDT and CDR2 is YNNKEL in the germline V gene (reference sequence). The CDR3 spells CASSQTRTVVYGYTF. CDR3 bases: TGTGCCAGCAGCCAGACTAGGACGGTCGTCTATGGCTACACCTTC.

The chain carries TRBV27 and TRBJ2-7; D gene unclear. The CDR3 has 12 residues. With 3 bases removed from V and 6 bases from J, the gap between germline ends came to 9 bases. Germline CDR1 MNHEY, CDR2 SMNVEV (reference sequence). The CDR3 DNA follows: TGTGCCAGCAGTTTGGTCCCCGGCGAGCAGTACTTC. Amino acid sequence: CASSLVPGEQYF.

This clonotype has just a few counts. The chain uses TRBV6-1 and TRBJ2-7, with 7 positions matching TRBD1. Per the germline V gene, CDR1 is MNHNS and CDR2 is SASEGT. This CDR3 has 15 amino acids. The junction had 5 bases not matched to a gene; V was cut back by 2 bases and J by 1 base. The CDR3 nucleotides read TGTGCCAGCAGTGAACCGGACAGGCTTTCCTACGAGCAGTACTTC. Its translation is CASSEPDRLSYEQYF.

The J gene is TRBJ2-2, the V gene TRBV7-9; D not resolved. Trimming removed 0 bases at V and 6 bases at J, with 8 bases between. Germline V gene lookup returns CDR1 SEHNR and CDR2 FQNEAQ (reference sequence). CDR3 length: 14 amino acids. DNA of the CDR3: TGTGCCAGCAGCTTAGCGCCTCGAGCCGGGGAGCTGTTTTTT. Translation gives CASSLAPRAGELFF. The whole variable domain, filled in from reference TRBV7-9 and TRBJ2-2, reads DTGVSQNPRHKITKRGQNVTFRCDPISEHNRLYWYRQTLGQGPEFLTYFQNEAQLEKSRLLSDRFSAERPKGSFSTLEIQRTEQGDSAMYLCASSLAPRAGELFFGEGSRLTVL.

This clonotype was counted many times. This chain uses TRBV4-2 with TRBJ2-2; D remains unclear. The CDR3 consists of 12 residues. The germline V gene encodes CDR1 LGHNA and CDR2 YNFKEQ. Deletions cut 8 bases from V and 2 bases from J, with 6 bases between. The chain's CDR3 is CASFGNTGELFF. The DNA for the CDR3 is TGTGCCAGCTTCGGAAACACCGGGGAGCTGTTTTTT.

This clonotype was seen a few times. The chain joins TRBV28 to TRBJ1-2; D remains unclear. The CDR3 totals 14 residues. Between the trimmed V and J ends, which lost 3 bases and 0 bases, there was a span of 8 bases. Germline V lookup: CDR1 MDHEN, CDR2 SYDVKM. DNA for the CDR3: TGTGCCAGCAGTTTGAACGGACCTAACTATGGCTACACCTTC. Protein sequence: CASSLNGPNYGYTF.

This clonotype occurred many times. The chain couples TRBV13 to TRBJ2-5, with D maybe TRBD2 (5 bases). Germline V lookup: CDR1 PRHDT, CDR2 FYEKMQ (reference sequence). V was pared by 5 bases and J by 4 bases, with 8 bases between. This CDR3 contains 12 residues. DNA for the CDR3: TGTGCCAGCAGCCGCGCGGGAGAGACCCAGTACTTC. The encoded protein is CASSRAGETQYF. The whole variable domain, filled in from reference TRBV13 and TRBJ2-5, reads AAGVIQSPRHLIKEKRETATLKCYPIPRHDTVYWYQQGPGQDPQFLISFYEKMQSDKGSIPDRFSAQQFSDYHSELNMSSLELGDSALYFCASSRAGETQYFGPGTRLLVL.

This clonotype was seen many times. The genes are TRBV7-9 and TRBJ2-1, with 10 bases fitting TRBD1. Trimming cost V 5 bases and J 6 bases; bases outside gene matches: 4. Germline CDR1 reads SEHNR; CDR2 reads FQNEAQ (reference sequence). This CDR3 is built from 14 residues. This CDR3 is CASSVGTGVNEQFF. The CDR3 coding sequence is TGTGCCAGCAGCGTCGGGACAGGGGTCAATGAGCAGTTCTTC.

The chain joins TRBV7-9 to TRBJ1-1; D is perhaps TRBD1 (6 bases). There are 14 residues in the CDR3. CDR1 is SEHNR, CDR2 FQNEAQ, per germline (reference sequence). V was pared by 1 base and J by 5 bases, with 11 bases between. This chain's CDR3 is CASSLGTTGTEAFF. CDR3 in DNA: TGTGCCAGCAGCTTAGGAACGACAGGAACTGAAGCTTTCTTT.

The chain uses TRBV7-2 and TRBJ2-3; 8 bases fit TRBD1. Germline trimming cut 2 bases from V and 4 bases from J; bases unmatched to any gene: 8. Germline loops: CDR1 SGHTA, CDR2 FQGNSA. The CDR3 has 16 residues. Here the CDR3 reads CASSLYRTGYADTQYF. CDR3 bases: TGTGCCAGCAGCTTATACCGGACAGGGTATGCAGATACGCAGTATTTT.